A single sample gave rise to the 25 T cell receptor beta chains below, sequenced in a study of blood T cells in healthy people across ages. Primed by a sample-barcoded 5' primer and a J-beta primer mix, a second PCR proceeded for about 7 to 11 cycles. A single record per CDR3 protein comes from TCRdb applying MiXCR to the 5' RACE reads. The sample lists some 700,000 distinct CDR3 sequences, 22% occurring once. Sequenced sample: blood. The receptors derive from an older man in good health.

This clonotype has a handful of counts. This sequence joins TRBV13 and TRBJ2-2, with 10 bases that match TRBD1. The CDR3 runs to 18 residues. V shed 1 base, J shed 3 bases, and the junction held 8 bases outside the gene matches. Germline V CDR1 and CDR2: PRHDT, FYEKMQ (reference sequence). The CDR3 DNA reads TGTGCCAGCAGCTTAGAAAACCGACAGGGGGCTGACACCGGGGAGCTGTTTTTT. Protein sequence: CASSLENRQGADTGELFF.

The chain is built from TRBV4-2 and TRBJ2-2, with D perhaps assigned TRBD1 or TRBD2 (5 bases each). CDR1 LGHNA and CDR2 YNFKEQ come from the germline V gene. V lost 0 bases and J 5 bases, leaving 13 bases between the germline ends. The CDR3 length is 16 residues. The CDR3 nucleotides are TGTGCCAGCAGCCAAGATGAGGGGCGCGTGACCGGGGAGCTGTTTTTT. Translating it yields CASSQDEGRVTGELFF.

The rearrangement links TRBV7-2 to TRBJ2-5; 9 bases map to TRBD2. Looked up from germline, CDR1 is SGHTA and CDR2 is FQGNSA. V shed 2 bases and J 1 base; nucleotides not matched to a gene: 2. The CDR3 runs to 15 residues. CDR3 protein: CASSLQRGVQETQYF. The CDR3 nucleotides read TGTGCCAGCAGCTTACAGCGGGGGGTCCAAGAGACCCAGTACTTC.

This rearrangement joins TRBV5-1 to TRBJ2-5, with 10 positions matching TRBD2. CDR1 is SGHRS and CDR2 is YFSETQ in the germline V gene. V trimming: 0 bases; J trimming: 4 bases; junction bases outside the gene matches: 3. There are 15 residues in the CDR3. CDR3 loop: CASSLGASGGETQYF. In nucleotides, the CDR3 is TGCGCCAGCAGCTTGGGGGCTAGCGGGGGAGAGACCCAGTACTTC.

V is TRBV7-2 and J is TRBJ1-2; the match to TRBD1 covers 9 bases. CDR1 and CDR2 from the germline V gene are SGHTA and FQGNSA. After removal of 5 bases from V and 7 bases from J, the junction contained 5 bases not matched to a gene. The CDR3 extends over 13 amino acids. CDR3 nucleotides: TGTGCCAGCAGCCCGATGGACAGGGGTGGCTACACCTTC. This translates into CASSPMDRGGYTF. Using reference TRBV7-2 and TRBJ1-2 for the parts outside the CDR3, the full variable domain is GAGVSQSPSNKVTEKGKDVELRCDPISGHTALYWYRQSLGQGLEFLIYFQGNSAPDKSGLPSDRFSAERTGGSVSTLTIQRTQQEDSAVYLCASSPMDRGGYTFGSGTRLTVV.

This clonotype was found a few times. At one end, the junction sequence differs from germline, possibly due to a read error. The V gene is TRBV20-1, the J gene TRBJ1-2; 10 bases match TRBD1. This CDR3 spans 15 amino acids. Germline V gene data show CDR1 as DFQATT and CDR2 as SNEGSKA (reference sequence). The CDR3 sequence is CSARETGTGVYGYTF. DNA for the CDR3: TGCAGTGCAAGAGAAACCGGGACAGGGGTCTATGGCTACACCTTC.

The CDR3 nucleotides are TGTGCTAGTGGTTTGGACCACTTACAAGAGACCCAGTACTTC. It is translated as CASGLDHLQETQYF. The chain joins TRBV12-5 to TRBJ2-5; D is undetermined. Germline V lookup: CDR1 LGHNT, CDR2 FRNRAP. V was shortened by 1 base and J by 2 bases, with 8 bases between the two germline ends. CDR3 length: 14 residues.

The J gene is TRBJ2-1, the V gene TRBV12-3 or TRBV12-4; D call uncertain. V lost 6 bases and J 0 bases, leaving 9 bases between the germline ends. This CDR3 comprises 14 residues. CDR3 in DNA: TGTGCCAGCAGGGGTCAGAGCTCCTACAATGAGCAGTTCTTC. Residues: CASRGQSSYNEQFF.

The rearrangement joins TRBV6-6 to TRBJ1-1; no reliable D call. Germline CDR1 is MNHNY and CDR2 is SVGAGI (reference sequence). CDR3 length: 14 residues. Between the trimmed V and J ends, which lost 6 bases and 4 bases, there was a span of 15 bases. DNA of the CDR3: TGTGCCAGCAGCGACCCTCCTAGCGCCACTGAAGCTTTCTTT. Its translation: CASSDPPSATEAFF.

The chain recombines TRBV6-2 or TRBV6-3 with TRBJ2-7; possibly TRBD2 for D (5 bases). Germline V lookup: CDR1 MNHEY, CDR2 SVGEGT. Trimming stripped 0 bases from V and 2 bases from J, with 14 bases between. The CDR3 spans 16 residues. CDR3 loop: CASSYSNADGAYEQYF. The CDR3 coding sequence is TGTGCCAGCAGTTACTCGAACGCGGACGGGGCCTACGAGCAGTACTTC.

This clonotype turned up a few times. The rearrangement joins TRBV12-3 or TRBV12-4 to TRBJ2-3; D is ambiguous. The CDR3 has 11 residues. Trimming stripped 6 bases from V and 6 bases from J, with 7 bases between. The CDR3 bases are TGTGCCAGCAGATTCCGCGATACGCAGTATTTT. The encoded protein is CASRFRDTQYF.

This clonotype was found many times. The chain combines TRBV20-1 with TRBJ2-3; perhaps TRBD2 as D (6 bases). CDR3 length: 15 residues. V lost 5 bases and J lost 2, with 17 bases in between. The germline V gene encodes CDR1 DFQATT and CDR2 SNEGSKA (reference sequence). CDR3 bases: TGCAGTGCTGCCTTTCCGGCGGGGCACACAGATACGCAGTATTTT. Translation: CSAAFPAGHTDTQYF.

The V gene is TRBV30, the J gene TRBJ2-1; 10 bases agree with TRBD2. Germline CDR1 and CDR2: GTSNPN and SVGIG (reference sequence). With 3 bases clipped from V and 6 bases from J, the junction kept 20 bases outside the gene matches. The CDR3 runs to 19 residues. CDR3 nucleotide sequence: TGTGCCTGGAGCCTCACCATCACCCTCCTAGCGGGAGTTCGCAATGAGCAGTTCTTC. This encodes CAWSLTITLLAGVRNEQFF.

This clonotype has just a few counts. The V call is TRBV24-1, the J call TRBJ2-2, with 8 nucleotides matching TRBD2. Germline V lookup: CDR1 KGHDR, CDR2 SFDVKD. V was clipped by 2 bases and J by 3 bases; unmatched bases: 4. This CDR3 spans 16 amino acids. This chain's CDR3 is CATSDSAGGYTGELFF. The DNA of the CDR3 is TGTGCCACCAGTGATTCGGCGGGAGGATACACCGGGGAGCTGTTTTTT.

The V call is TRBV25-1, the J call TRBJ1-4, with D perhaps matching TRBD1 (5 bases). V lost 4 bases, J lost 10 bases, and 10 bases lay in between. This CDR3 has 12 amino acids. Germline CDR1 MGHDK, CDR2 SYGVNS. The CDR3 reads CASSADRSKLFF. CDR3 in DNA: TGTGCCAGCAGTGCCGACAGATCAAAACTGTTTTTT.

The chain joins TRBV2 to TRBJ1-2; D ambiguous. Germline CDR1 is SNHLY and CDR2 is FYNNEI. Trimming cost V 4 bases and J 3 bases, with 12 bases left between them. The CDR3 sequence is 14 residues long. The CDR3 here is CASSVKGGDYGYTF. The CDR3 DNA is TGTGCCAGCAGTGTAAAGGGAGGCGACTATGGCTACACCTTC.

Concerning this clonotype: A read error may produce the germline difference seen at one junction end. The chain has TRBV5-8 and TRBJ2-1; a weak D match, TRBD2 (6 bases). Germline loops: CDR1 SGHTS, CDR2 YDEGEE. The CDR3 has 15 residues. This chain's CDR3 is CASSFLSGDYNAQFF. Written as DNA, the CDR3 is TGTGCCAGCAGCTTTCTTAGCGGTGACTACAATGCGCAGTTCTTC.

J is TRBJ2-3 and V is TRBV5-6, with 10 bases identical to TRBD2. From germline, CDR1 is SGHDT and CDR2 YYEEEE. The V segment lost 6 bases and the J segment 5 bases; nucleotides outside the gene matches: 12. The CDR3 consists of 16 residues. CDR3 in DNA: TGTGCCAGCACCATAGCGTCTAGCGGGAGACAAGATACGCAGTATTTT. Protein product: CASTIASSGRQDTQYF.

This clonotype was detected a few times. This chain links TRBV30 with TRBJ2-1, with 10 bases aligning to TRBD2. V shed 7 bases and J 8 bases; nucleotides not matched to a gene: 5. The CDR3 contains 12 residues. From germline, CDR1 is GTSNPN and CDR2 SVGIG (reference sequence). The CDR3 here is CAFQREGDEQFF. In DNA, the CDR3 is TGTGCCTTCCAGCGGGAGGGGGATGAGCAGTTCTTC.

This clonotype showed up just a few times. The V and J genes are TRBV5-1 and TRBJ2-7; unclear D gene. V lost 2 bases to trimming and J lost 4 bases, with 13 bases between them. Germline V gene sequence: CDR1 SGHRS, CDR2 YFSETQ. CDR3 length: 14 residues. As DNA, the CDR3 is TGCGCCAGCAGCTTACGGCAGGAAAGTTACGAGCAGTACTTC. It is translated as CASSLRQESYEQYF.

This clonotype was seen a handful of times. The V call is TRBV28, the J call TRBJ2-5; D is possibly TRBD1 (5 bases). The DNA end lines up better with TRBJ2-1; the J call may be wrong. Per the germline V gene, CDR1 is MDHEN and CDR2 is SYDVKM. The CDR3 spans 15 residues. This CDR3 reads CASSSRTNPENEQFF. CDR3 coding DNA: TGTGCCAGCAGTTCCAGGACAAACCCGGAGAATGAGCAGTTCTTC.

This clonotype occurred a few times. The rearrangement uses TRBV28 and TRBJ2-3, with 7 bases aligning to TRBD1. CDR1 MDHEN and CDR2 SYDVKM come from the germline V gene. V was clipped by 6 bases and J by 3 bases; unmatched bases: 6. The CDR3 consists of 14 residues. CDR3 loop: CASSRDRETDTQYF. CDR3 coding DNA: TGTGCCAGCAGCCGCGACAGGGAGACAGATACGCAGTATTTT.

This clonotype was seen more than once but under ten times. V usage is TRBV3-1 and J usage is TRBJ1-5; D unresolved. The CDR3 sequence is 14 residues long. The germline gives CDR1 LGHDT, CDR2 YNNKEL (reference sequence). Trimming took off 2 bases at V and 0 bases at J, with 5 bases between the two ends. The CDR3, as DNA: TGTGCCAGCAGCCAAAGCTATAGCAATCAGCCCCAGCATTTT. Its translation: CASSQSYSNQPQHF.

The chain has TRBV12-3 or TRBV12-4 and TRBJ2-7; 7 positions agree with TRBD2. The CDR3 runs to 15 residues. With 1 base clipped from V and 0 bases from J, the junction kept 3 bases outside the gene matches. The CDR3, as DNA: TGTGCCAGCAGTTTAGGGGGACTACGCTCCTACGAGCAGTACGTC. Encoded protein: CASSLGGLRSYEQYV.

This clonotype was observed a few times. The chain combines TRBV10-3 with TRBJ2-5; D unresolved. Trimming took 6 bases from V and 4 from J, leaving 6 bases between them. The CDR3 runs to 11 residues. Germline V gene data show CDR1 as ENHRY and CDR2 as SYGVKD. CDR3 region: CAIRGTETQYF. CDR3 DNA sequence: TGTGCCATCAGGGGAACAGAGACCCAGTACTTC.